These 28 T cell receptor beta chains were all obtained from the same sample, sequenced in a study of blood T cell repertoires in COVID-19. The protocol was immunoSEQ multiplex PCR, while the TCRdb copy is restricted to in-frame clones and leaves out a portion. The sample has just under 45,000 clones; around nine tenths are singletons. The sample consisted of peripheral blood. These receptors all stem from a man between 35 and 55 years old with COVID-19, enrolled during active disease.

The chain joins TRBV2 to TRBJ2-1; unclear D gene. The germline V gene encodes CDR1 SNHLY and CDR2 FYNNEI. The V gene lost 0 bases and the J gene lost 3 bases, with 9 bases spanning the gap. This CDR3 has 15 residues. As DNA, the CDR3 is TGTGCCAGCAGTGAAGCCTCTATTCGCTACAATGAGCAGTTCTTC. Its translation: CASSEASIRYNEQFF.

This rearrangement joins TRBV19 to TRBJ1-2, with no clear D. Trimming pared 1 base from V and 0 bases from J, leaving 6 bases between. The CDR3 loop spans 14 amino acids. Germline V CDR1 and CDR2: LNHDA, SQIVND (reference sequence). CDR3 residues: CASSIGATNYGYTF. CDR3 sequence (DNA): TGTGCCAGTAGTATAGGAGCCACTAACTATGGCTACACCTTC. The whole variable domain, filled in from reference TRBV19 and TRBJ1-2, reads DGGITQSPKYLFRKEGQNVTLSCEQNLNHDAMYWYRQDPGQGLRLIYYSQIVNDFQKGDIAEGYSVSREKKESFPLTVTSAQKNPTAFYLCASSIGATNYGYTFGSGTRLTVV.

This chain links TRBV24-1 with TRBJ2-3; TRBD2 matches 10 bases. Unmatched junction bases numbered 9, after V lost 3 bases and J lost 7 bases. The germline gives CDR1 KGHDR, CDR2 SFDVKD. This CDR3 has 16 amino acids. This CDR3 is CATSDPSGGAWHTQYF. The CDR3 DNA follows: TGTGCCACCAGTGATCCAAGCGGGGGGGCCTGGCATACGCAGTATTTT.

The chain combines TRBV19 with TRBJ1-1, with 8 bases that match TRBD1. Germline loops: CDR1 LNHDA, CDR2 SQIVND (reference sequence). V shed 4 bases and J 6 bases; nucleotides not matched to a gene: 7. The CDR3 runs to 14 residues. CDR3 bases: TGTGCCAGTAGTACCCAGGGGGCGCCAGCTGAAGCTTTCTTT. It encodes CASSTQGAPAEAFF.

The V gene is TRBV18, the J gene TRBJ1-1, with D perhaps TRBD1 (6 bases). CDR3 size: 14 residues. The V gene's germline CDR1 is KGHSH and CDR2 LQKENI. Trimming took off 3 bases at V and 6 bases at J, with 14 bases between the two ends. The CDR3 DNA reads TGTGCCAGCTCACCGTCAGGGGCAAGCGCTGAAGCTTTCTTT. This encodes CASSPSGASAEAFF.

The chain couples TRBV27 to TRBJ1-2; the match to TRBD1 covers 9 bases. The CDR3 runs to 15 residues. The J segment lost 4 bases and the V segment lost 1 base, leaving 4 bases of the junction unmatched. From germline, CDR1 is MNHEY and CDR2 SMNVEV (reference sequence). In DNA, the CDR3 is TGTGCCAGCAGTTTATTAGGACAGGGGAGCTATGGCTACACCTTC. It encodes CASSLLGQGSYGYTF.

This chain joins TRBV7-9 and TRBJ2-1; 11 bases map to TRBD2. The CDR3 length is 16 residues. Trimming cost V 7 bases and J 7 bases; bases outside gene matches: 12. Germline-derived CDR1 and CDR2 are SEHNR and FQNEAQ (reference sequence). The CDR3 region is CASTTEGLAGGNEQFF. CDR3 coding DNA: TGTGCCAGCACCACCGAGGGGCTAGCGGGAGGTAATGAGCAGTTCTTC. Supplemented by reference TRBV7-9 and TRBJ2-1, the full variable domain reads DTGVSQNPRHKITKRGQNVTFRCDPISEHNRLYWYRQTLGQGPEFLTYFQNEAQLEKSRLLSDRFSAERPKGSFSTLEIQRTEQGDSAMYLCASTTEGLAGGNEQFFGPGTRLTVL.

The table lists this clone with a count of one. The rearrangement uses TRBV6-6 and TRBJ2-3; TRBD2 is a possible D gene (6 bases). Trimming removed 7 bases at V and 3 bases at J, with 11 bases between. Per the germline V gene, CDR1 is MNHNY and CDR2 is SVGAGI (reference sequence). CDR3 length: 13 amino acids. The CDR3, as DNA: TGTGCCAGCAAACTCGCGGGGACAGATACGCAGTATTTT. The encoded protein is CASKLAGTDTQYF.

The chain has TRBV7-9 and TRBJ2-3, with 13 bases identical to TRBD2. Germline V gene lookup returns CDR1 SEHNR and CDR2 FQNEAQ (reference sequence). The CDR3 is 16 residues long. V lost 5 bases and J lost 2; bases outside the gene matches: 4. The CDR3 is CASSAGLAGPTDTQYF. The DNA for the CDR3 is TGTGCCAGCAGCGCGGGACTAGCGGGGCCCACAGATACGCAGTATTTT.

This chain connects TRBV5-1 to TRBJ1-2, with 7 bases matching TRBD1. Germline V gene data show CDR1 as SGHRS and CDR2 as YFSETQ. The CDR3 is 13 amino acids. The J segment lost 8 bases and the V segment lost 4 bases, leaving 8 bases of the junction unmatched. Here the CDR3 DNA reads TGCGCCAGCAGCGGGGACAGATTGGAAGGCTACACCTTC. As protein: CASSGDRLEGYTF. Full variable domain (rest looked up from reference TRBV5-1 and TRBJ1-2): KAGVTQTPRYLIKTRGQQVTLSCSPISGHRSVSWYQQTPGQGLQFLFEYFSETQRNKGNFPGRFSGRQFSNSRSEMNVSTLELGDSALYLCASSGDRLEGYTFGSGTRLTVV.

The chain recombines TRBV20-1 with TRBJ2-4; 7 bases agree with TRBD2. Germline-derived CDR1 and CDR2 are DFQATT and SNEGSKA (reference sequence). V was clipped by 3 bases and J by 1 base; unmatched bases: 6. The CDR3 has 15 residues. Here the CDR3 reads CSASTGGGAKNIQYF. CDR3 nucleotide sequence: TGCAGTGCTAGTACGGGGGGAGGGGCCAAAAACATTCAGTACTTC.

V usage is TRBV27 and J usage is TRBJ1-2; D unclear. This CDR3 spans 15 amino acids. Trimming removed 2 bases from V and 5 bases from J, with 15 bases in between. CDR1 is MNHEY and CDR2 is SMNVEV in the germline V gene (reference sequence). The CDR3 coding sequence is TGTGCCAGCAGTTTAATACCCAACACGTTTTATGGCTACACCTTC. Protein product: CASSLIPNTFYGYTF.

This chain joins TRBV4-1 and TRBJ2-7; 7 positions agree with TRBD2. This CDR3 spans 16 amino acids. V shed 4 bases, J shed 2 bases, and the junction held 11 bases outside the gene matches. Germline values: CDR1 MGHRA, CDR2 YSYEKL. In DNA, the CDR3 is TGCGCCAGCAGCCCCATGCCACTAGCGAAGACCTACGAGCAGTACTTC. Protein: CASSPMPLAKTYEQYF.

V and J are TRBV24-1 and TRBJ2-5; 9 bases agree with TRBD2. Germline V gene sequence: CDR1 KGHDR, CDR2 SFDVKD. CDR3 length: 17 residues. The V and J ends lost 0 bases and 5 bases, in that order; junction bases with no gene match: 9. This CDR3 is CATSDLPRSGRDETQYF. The CDR3 DNA sequence: TGTGCCACCAGTGATTTGCCCCGTAGCGGGAGAGATGAGACCCAGTACTTC.

The chain carries TRBV5-1 and TRBJ1-1; D call uncertain. The germline V gene has CDR1 SGHRS and CDR2 YFSETQ. V gave up 2 bases and J gave up 4 bases, with 9 bases separating them. This CDR3 is 13 amino acids long. The CDR3 DNA sequence: TGCGCCAGCAGCTTCGAGAGGAGCACTGAAGCTTTCTTT. It codes for CASSFERSTEAFF.

The V gene is TRBV7-8, the J gene TRBJ1-2; 7 bases align to TRBD1. The CDR3 has 18 residues. The V and J ends lost 5 bases and 0 bases, in that order; junction bases with no gene match: 15. CDR1 is SGHVS, CDR2 FQNEAQ, per germline. Here the CDR3 DNA reads TGTGCCAGCAGCCCTCGCCCGGGACAGAGGAGTTCTAACTATGGCTACACCTTC. It specifies CASSPRPGQRSSNYGYTF.

The chain joins TRBV30 to TRBJ1-5; D not resolved. CDR3 size: 16 residues. Trimming shortened V by 3 bases and J by 4 bases, and 19 bases separated the two germline ends. The germline gives CDR1 GTSNPN, CDR2 SVGIG (reference sequence). CDR3 coding DNA: TGTGCCTGGAGCCTTGGTTTGGGCCCAATTAATCAGCCCCAGCATTTT. It is translated as CAWSLGLGPINQPQHF.

The V call is TRBV13, the J call TRBJ1-3; D possibly corresponds to TRBD1 (6 bases). The germline gives CDR1 PRHDT, CDR2 FYEKMQ (reference sequence). CDR3 length: 13 amino acids. Trimming took off 5 bases at V and 2 bases at J, with 7 bases between the two ends. CDR3 in DNA: TGTGCCAGCAGCCACAGGGCTGGAAACACCATATATTTT. Its translation is CASSHRAGNTIYF.

The V and J genes are TRBV25-1 and TRBJ2-5; TRBD2 matches at 9 bases. The CDR3 runs 14 residues. Per germline, CDR1 MGHDK and CDR2 SYGVNS. The V and J ends lost 4 bases and 5 bases, in that order; junction bases with no gene match: 5. In nucleotides, the CDR3 is TGTGCCAGCAGTGTCCGCGGGGGGGAGGAGACCCAGTACTTC. Its protein product is CASSVRGGEETQYF.

In the case of this clone: The conserved final phenylalanine or tryptophan is absent from the CDR3, which likely points to a read error. It is unclear where the CDR3 begins or ends on the DNA, so no DNA is shown, and the CDR3 is as TCRdb lists it. The CDR3 loop reads CATRNRGRV. The chain uses TRBV24-1 and TRBJ1-4; TRBD1 is the table's D call, not checked against the DNA. The CDR3 length equals 9 residues, ends included. Germline CDR1 reads KGHDR; CDR2 reads SFDVKD.

This sequence joins TRBV7-9 and TRBJ2-7, with TRBD2 matching 7 bases. V shed 1 base, J shed 2 bases, and the junction held 14 bases outside the gene matches. CDR3 size: 18 residues. Germline CDR1 reads SEHNR; CDR2 reads FQNEAQ (reference sequence). The CDR3 loop is CASSLVAGEDGYPYEQYF. CDR3 nucleotide sequence: TGTGCCAGCAGCTTAGTTGCGGGGGAGGACGGATACCCCTACGAGCAGTACTTC.

This clone has just a few counts. The chain has TRBV18 and TRBJ1-1; 7 nucleotides line up with TRBD1. The ends lost 5 bases at V and 2 bases at J; junction bases unmatched: 20. CDR3 size: 19 residues. Germline V CDR1 and CDR2: KGHSH, LQKENI. For the CDR3, the DNA is TGTGCCAGCTCAGCATTAAGACAGGGCCCCGTTCCGCTCAACACTGAAGCTTTCTTT. Its protein is CASSALRQGPVPLNTEAFF.

The chain carries TRBV29-1 and TRBJ2-5; weak D call: TRBD1 (5 bases). Germline loops: CDR1 SQVTM, CDR2 ANQGSEA. V was pared by 5 bases and J by 0 bases, with 10 bases between. The CDR3 covers 13 residues. CDR3 residues: CSVFTGYQETQYF. DNA for the CDR3: TGCAGCGTTTTCACAGGTTACCAAGAGACCCAGTACTTC. Combining the CDR3 with reference TRBV29-1 and TRBJ2-5 gives the whole variable domain SAVISQKPSRDICQRGTSLTIQCQVDSQVTMMFWYRQQPGQSLTLIATANQGSEATYESGFVIDKFPISRPNLTFSTLTVSNMSPEDSSIYLCSVFTGYQETQYFGPGTRLLVL.

The chain is built from TRBV6-1 and TRBJ1-5; D is unclear. The germline V gene has CDR1 MNHNS and CDR2 SASEGT. The CDR3 loop spans 16 amino acids. V lost 2 bases and J 7 bases, leaving 18 bases between the germline ends. CDR3 in amino acids: CASSEFVRGIGQPQHF. The CDR3 coding sequence is TGTGCCAGCAGTGAATTTGTGCGGGGAATTGGGCAGCCCCAGCATTTT.

This chain links TRBV3-1 (or the pseudogene TRBV3-2) with TRBJ2-3; TRBD2 aligns across 7 bases. The CDR3 sequence is 13 residues long. Germline assignment: CDR1 LGHDT and CDR2 YNNKEL (reference sequence). V trimming: 0 bases; J trimming: 6 bases; junction bases outside the gene matches: 0. The CDR3 loop reads CASSQEGGDTQYF. The CDR3 DNA follows: TGTGCCAGCAGCCAAGAGGGGGGGGATACGCAGTATTTT.

CDR3 nucleotides: TGTGCCACCCTCCTCGACAGGGAAAATGAAAAACTGTTTTTT. Amino acids: CATLLDRENEKLFF. V and J are TRBV28 and TRBJ1-4, with 7 bases aligning to TRBD1. Germline CDR1 and CDR2: MDHEN and SYDVKM. CDR3 length: 14 residues. J lost 5 bases, V lost 10 bases, and 10 bases had no gene match.

The chain links TRBV7-9 to TRBJ2-1; 7 positions agree with TRBD2. The CDR3 spans 14 residues. Germline-derived CDR1 and CDR2 are SEHNR and FQNEAQ (reference sequence). The trim removed 6 bases at V and 8 bases at J, leaving 10 bases unmatched. The CDR3 spells CASSGLELLDEQFF. In DNA, the CDR3 is TGTGCCAGCAGTGGACTAGAGTTGTTGGATGAGCAGTTCTTC.

The chain joins TRBV28 to TRBJ1-4; D not resolved. The CDR3 runs to 15 residues. Germline V gives CDR1 MDHEN, CDR2 SYDVKM. V gave up 7 bases and J gave up 4 bases, with 16 bases separating them. As DNA, the CDR3 is TGTGCCAGCACTGAAACGCTGGCAAATAATGAAAAACTGTTTTTT. It encodes CASTETLANNEKLFF.